This T cell receptor (beta chain) stems from a study of cytomegalovirus exposure and HLA in healthy donors. Study-wide points: As a later analysis revealed, most CMV-associated TCR beta chains appeared HLA-restricted.

This clone appeared a single time. What it binds is unknown. PCR amplification relied on 60 Vbeta primers (plus 13 Jbeta primers). Data came from immunoSEQ multiplex PCR; TCRdb stores just in-frame clones and leaves some out. Of 150,000 to 200,000 clones detected, 68% appear once; the ten largest clones hold less than 1.5%. The sequenced sample was PBMCs. The receptor's source is a man in his fifties in good health and CMV-seronegative.

CDR3 nucleotide sequence: TGTGCCAGCAGTGAAAGGCAGGGAAAAAACATTCAGTACTTC. It encodes CASSERQGKNIQYF. The V call is TRBV6-1, the J call TRBJ2-4; tentative D call: TRBD1 (5 bases). The CDR3 extends over 14 amino acids. Trimming took 2 bases from V and 4 from J, leaving 9 bases between them. Germline V gene lookup returns CDR1 MNHNS and CDR2 SASEGT.